A selection of T cell receptor beta chains follows, all from one sample in a study of technical replicates of blood from a few donors. The method was immunoSEQ multiplex PCR; TCRdb's version includes in-frame clones alone and lacks a portion of them. The sample has around 76,000 clones, 95% to 98% seen once. Source material: T cells isolated from PBMCs. The receptors originated from a human donor in good health. Both conserved end residues are part of each CDR3. The D gene is left open where the match is weak. Where a row states a size, it is once, few, many or the class of an expanded clone; other rows omit it.

clone size	J gene	D gene	V gene	CDR3 protein	CDR3 DNA
-	TRBJ1-1	-	TRBV5-1	CASSLNGGMNTEAFF	TGCGCCAGCAGCTTGAATGGGGGCATGAACACTGAAGCTTTCTTT
-	TRBJ1-1	-	TRBV19	CASSKGPLTAHTEAFF	TGTGCCAGTAGTAAGGGGCCTCTCACGGCTCACACTGAAGCTTTCTTT
-	TRBJ1-6	-	TRBV27	CASSLGQGIVTLHF	TGTGCCAGCAGTTTGGGGCAGGGGATAGTCACCCTCCACTTT
-	TRBJ1-5	-	TRBV28	CASSLLYGDISNQPQHF	TGTGCCAGCAGTTTATTATATGGGGACATTAGCAATCAGCCCCAGCATTTT
-	TRBJ2-5	-	TRBV7-2	CASSPNGGGETQYF	TGTGCCAGCAGCCCTAACGGGGGTGGAGAGACCCAGTACTTC
once	TRBJ2-7	TRBD1	TRBV29-1	CSVEEGDRGFREQYF	TGCAGCGTTGAAGAGGGGGACAGGGGGTTTCGCGAGCAGTACTTC
-	TRBJ2-1	TRBD1	TRBV7-6	CASSSSGTGGSNEQFF	TGTGCCAGCAGCTCATCAGGGACAGGGGGCTCTAATGAGCAGTTCTTC
-	TRBJ1-3	-	TRBV7-8	CASSPGEAGNTIYF	TGTGCCAGCAGCCCTGGAGAGGCTGGAAACACCATATATTTT
-	TRBJ1-5	-	TRBV4-1	CASSQDWEQGLNQPQHF	TGCGCCAGCAGCCAAGATTGGGAACAGGGCTTGAATCAGCCCCAGCATTTT
-	TRBJ2-5	-	TRBV7-8	CASSLARAQETQYF	TGTGCCAGCAGCTTAGCGAGGGCACAAGAGACCCAGTACTTC
-	TRBJ1-3	-	TRBV5-1	CASSVTPTSSGNTIYF	TGCGCCAGCAGCGTGACACCAACGTCCTCTGGAAACACCATATATTTT
-	TRBJ2-1	-	TRBV6-5	CASTYRDSPYNEQFF	TGTGCCAGCACCTACCGGGACTCCCCTTACAATGAGCAGTTCTTC